This TCR beta chain was captured in a study of T cells in Graves' hyperthyroidism and ophthalmopathy. Researchers took RNA transcripts and amplified the TCR beta CDR3 regions from them. With the HTBI primer set, the TCR CDR3 went through a first round of RT-PCR. TCRdb analysed the multiplex PCR reads with MiXCR anew, one entry per CDR3 protein. This sample has about 500,000 distinct CDR3 sequences, with 35% to 50% found just once. Germline V gene lookup returns CDR1 SGHVS and CDR2 FNYEAQ. V gave up 3 bases and J gave up 3 bases; unmatched junction bases: 3. The CDR3 is made up of 15 amino acids. This clonotype was seen ten or more times. Its antigen is not identified. Uncontrolled infection, other autoimmune disease, pregnancy or lactation excluded patients. Study-level points and caveats: Classification by a 13 V-J model distinguished ophthalmopathy from stable hyperthyroidism. Before onset, by a median of approximately 6.8 months, the model predicted ophthalmopathy.

The clonotype comes from an adult woman with Graves' disease, either hyperthyroidism or ophthalmopathy (not recorded which). Specimen: peripheral blood or thyroid tissue (not recorded which). The V and J genes are TRBV7-6 and TRBJ2-7; 12 bases are shared with TRBD2. The CDR3 here is CASSLETSGSYEQYF. The CDR3 DNA reads as TGTGCCAGCAGCTTGGAGACTAGCGGGAGCTACGAGCAGTACTTC.